These T cell receptor beta chains were read from a single sample in a study of blood T cell repertoires in COVID-19. This table comes from immunoSEQ multiplex PCR, and its TCRdb copy is limited to in-frame clones, with some not included. This table has 100,000 to 150,000 clones, approximately 82% appearing once. Sample: peripheral blood. These receptors came from a man aged 60 to 69 with acute or convalescent COVID-19. Both conserved end residues are trimmed from each CDR3.

j_call v_call cdr3_aa
TRBJ2-7 TRBV10-1 ASSESRSYEQY
TRBJ2-2 TRBV7-3 ASSLIETEDRGRFGELF
TRBJ1-4 TRBV11-2 ASSLETGGEKLF
TRBJ2-7 TRBV5-5 ASSLVDRDYEQY
TRBJ1-5 TRBV30 AWRGGYNQPQH
TRBJ1-1 TRBV24-1 AAQPGENTEAF
TRBJ1-1 TRBV3-1/TRBV3-2 ASSLRQGARSNTEAF
TRBJ2-4 TRBV7-8 ASRGTSGKNIQY
TRBJ1-2 TRBV5-8 ASSLSGYGYT
TRBJ1-2 TRBV6-2/TRBV6-3 ASSLTGAGYT
TRBJ1-2 TRBV6-5 ASSLTGTGGAGGYT
TRBJ2-7 TRBV27 ASSSALAGGPYEQY
TRBJ2-1 TRBV11-2 ASSFLAGLYNEQF
TRBJ1-1 TRBV5-1 ASSQQGTGPEGAF
TRBJ2-7 TRBV11-3 ASKATSGRARRGEQY
TRBJ2-5 TRBV10-1 ASSAPLAGVMYQETQY
TRBJ2-1 TRBV30 AWAPPNRGNNEQF
TRBJ1-2 TRBV10-3 AINFSPGMTYGYT
TRBJ2-3 TRBV5-6 ASSPLAASGSSSTDTQY
TRBJ1-2 TRBV9 ASSVTGSDYGYT
TRBJ1-1 TRBV28 ASSSRGGRNTEAF
TRBJ2-2 TRBV7-9 ASSLARVAGDRSTGELF
TRBJ2-1 TRBV2 ASSERLASEQF
TRBJ1-3 TRBV4-1 ASSRGVTGGSGNTIY
TRBJ1-1 TRBV5-1 ASSAGPNTEAF
TRBJ2-1 TRBV28 ASTLGRLAEWRNEQF
TRBJ1-4 TRBV2 ASSGGTGRTNEKLF
TRBJ1-4 TRBV29-1 SVRGTATNEKLF
TRBJ1-1 TRBV12-3/TRBV12-4 ASSLGQGVLTF